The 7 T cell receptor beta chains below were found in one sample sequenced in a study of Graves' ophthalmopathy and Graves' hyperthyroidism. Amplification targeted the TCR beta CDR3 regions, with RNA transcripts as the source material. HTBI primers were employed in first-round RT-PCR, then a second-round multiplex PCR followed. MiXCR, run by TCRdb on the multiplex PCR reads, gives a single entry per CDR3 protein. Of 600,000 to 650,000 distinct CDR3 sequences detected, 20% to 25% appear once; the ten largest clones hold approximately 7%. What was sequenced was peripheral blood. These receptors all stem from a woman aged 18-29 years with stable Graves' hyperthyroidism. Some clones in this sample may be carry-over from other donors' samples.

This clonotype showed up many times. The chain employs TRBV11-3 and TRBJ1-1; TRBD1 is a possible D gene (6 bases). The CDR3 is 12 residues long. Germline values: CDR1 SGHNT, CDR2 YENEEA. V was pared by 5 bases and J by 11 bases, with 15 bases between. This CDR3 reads CASSPLGGVAFF. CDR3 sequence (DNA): TGTGCCAGCAGCCCGCTCGGGGGCGTCGCTTTCTTT.

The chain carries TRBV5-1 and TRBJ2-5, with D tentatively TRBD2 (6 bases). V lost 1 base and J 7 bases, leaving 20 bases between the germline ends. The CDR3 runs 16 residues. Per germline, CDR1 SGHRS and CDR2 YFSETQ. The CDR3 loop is CASSLLAASEVGTQYF. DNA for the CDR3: TGCGCCAGCAGCTTGCTCGCGGCTAGCGAAGTGGGGACCCAGTACTTC.

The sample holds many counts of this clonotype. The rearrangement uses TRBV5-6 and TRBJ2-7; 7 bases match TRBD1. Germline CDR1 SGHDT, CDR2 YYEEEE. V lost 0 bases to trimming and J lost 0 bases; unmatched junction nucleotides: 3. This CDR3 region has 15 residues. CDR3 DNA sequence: TGTGCCAGCAGCTTGGAGGGGACAGACTCCTACGAGCAGTACTTC. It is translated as CASSLEGTDSYEQYF.

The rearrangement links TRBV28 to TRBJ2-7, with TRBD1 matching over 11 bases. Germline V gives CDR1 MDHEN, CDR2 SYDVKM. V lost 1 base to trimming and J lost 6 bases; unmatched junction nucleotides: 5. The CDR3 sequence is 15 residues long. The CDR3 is CASSLSGTGGSEQYF. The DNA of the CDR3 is TGTGCCAGCAGTTTATCAGGGACAGGGGGGAGCGAGCAGTACTTC.

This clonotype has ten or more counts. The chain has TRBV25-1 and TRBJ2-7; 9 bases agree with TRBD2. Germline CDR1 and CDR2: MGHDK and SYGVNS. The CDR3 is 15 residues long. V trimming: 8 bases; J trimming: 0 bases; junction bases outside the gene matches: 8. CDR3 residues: CASPLAGRSSYEQYF. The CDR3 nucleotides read TGTGCCAGCCCCCTAGCGGGACGCAGCTCCTACGAGCAGTACTTC.

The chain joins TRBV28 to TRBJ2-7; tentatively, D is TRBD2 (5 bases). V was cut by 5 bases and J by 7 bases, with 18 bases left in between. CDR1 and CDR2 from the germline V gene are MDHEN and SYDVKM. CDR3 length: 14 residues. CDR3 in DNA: TGTGCCAGCAGTCCCTCTGGGTCTCGAGGGGAGCAGTACTTC. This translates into CASSPSGSRGEQYF.

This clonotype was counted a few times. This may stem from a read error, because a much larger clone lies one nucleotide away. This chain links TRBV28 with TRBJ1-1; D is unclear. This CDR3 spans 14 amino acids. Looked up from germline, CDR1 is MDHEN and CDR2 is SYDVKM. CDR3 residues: CASRPYISAGEACF. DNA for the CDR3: TGTGCCAGCAGACCCTATATATCGGCCGGTGAAGCTTGCTTT.